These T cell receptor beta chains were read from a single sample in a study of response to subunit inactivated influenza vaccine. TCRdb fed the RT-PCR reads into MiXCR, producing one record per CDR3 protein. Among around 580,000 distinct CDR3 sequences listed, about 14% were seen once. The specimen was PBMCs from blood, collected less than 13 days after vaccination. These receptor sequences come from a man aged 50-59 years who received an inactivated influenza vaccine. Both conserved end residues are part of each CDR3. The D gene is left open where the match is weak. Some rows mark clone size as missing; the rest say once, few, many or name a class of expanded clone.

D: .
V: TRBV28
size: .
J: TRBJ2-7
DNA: TGTGCCAGCAGTTTTGGTCCTCCGGAGTCCTACGAGCAGTACTTC
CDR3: CASSFGPPESYEQYF

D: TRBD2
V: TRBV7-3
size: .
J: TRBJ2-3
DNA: TGTGCCAGCAGCGAGGGGACTAATACAGATACGCAGTATTTT
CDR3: CASSEGTNTDTQYF

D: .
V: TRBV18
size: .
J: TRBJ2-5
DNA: TGTGCCAGCTCACCGCGGGTAGACCGGGAGACCCAGTACTTC
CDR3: CASSPRVDRETQYF

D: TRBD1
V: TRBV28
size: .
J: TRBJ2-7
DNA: TGTGCCAGCCCCCCCCGGACAGGGGCCCCGCACTCCTTTACCTACGAGCAGTACTTC
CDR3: CASPPRTGAPHSFTYEQYF

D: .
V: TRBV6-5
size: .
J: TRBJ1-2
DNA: TGTGCCAGCAGTTACTTGCGGGGTTTGGGCTACACCTTC
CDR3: CASSYLRGLGYTF

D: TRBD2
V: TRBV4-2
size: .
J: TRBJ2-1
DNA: TGTGCCAGCAGCCAAGAAGGGACTAGCTCCTACAATGAGCAGTTCTTC
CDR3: CASSQEGTSSYNEQFF

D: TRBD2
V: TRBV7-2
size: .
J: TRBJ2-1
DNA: TGTGCCAGCAGCCCCCGACTAGCGGGAGGGCACCATGAGCAGTTCTTC
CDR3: CASSPRLAGGHHEQFF

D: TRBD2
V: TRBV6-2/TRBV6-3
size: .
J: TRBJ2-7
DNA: TGTGCCAGCACCGGACTAGCGGGGGGGAACTACGAGCAGTACTTC
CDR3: CASTGLAGGNYEQYF

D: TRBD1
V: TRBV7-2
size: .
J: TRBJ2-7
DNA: TGTGCCAGCAGCTCGGACAGGGGCGTTGGCGAGCAGTACTTC
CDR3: CASSSDRGVGEQYF

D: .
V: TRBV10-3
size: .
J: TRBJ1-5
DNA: TGTGCCATCAGTCCTGACCTCAGCAATCAGCCCCAGCATTTT
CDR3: CAISPDLSNQPQHF

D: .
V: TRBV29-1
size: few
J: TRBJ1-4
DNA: TGCAGCGTTGAAGGGGAGGAGAAACTGTTTTTT
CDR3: CSVEGEEKLFF

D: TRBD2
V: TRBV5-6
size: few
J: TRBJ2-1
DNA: TGTGCCAGCAGGTTGGTCGGGACTACCGGTAATGAGCAGTTCTTC
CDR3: CASRLVGTTGNEQFF

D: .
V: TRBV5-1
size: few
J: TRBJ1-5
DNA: TGCGCCAGCAGCGCGAGAGGGGGAGAAGGGCCCCAGCATTTT
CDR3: CASSARGGEGPQHF

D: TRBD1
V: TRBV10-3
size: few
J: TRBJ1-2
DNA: TGTGCCGCAAACTCCGGGACAGGGCGGTATGGCTACACCTTC
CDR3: CAANSGTGRYGYTF

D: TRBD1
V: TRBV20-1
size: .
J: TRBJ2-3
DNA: TGCAGTGCTAGAGAACCCGGGACAGGGGAAGATACGCAGTATTTT
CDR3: CSAREPGTGEDTQYF

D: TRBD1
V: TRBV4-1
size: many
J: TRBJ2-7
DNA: TGCGCCAGCAGCCCACAGGGGTCCTACGAGCAGTACTTC
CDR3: CASSPQGSYEQYF

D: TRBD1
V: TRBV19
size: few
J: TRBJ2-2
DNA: TGTGCCAGTAGCCTAAACAGGGGTGGCGGGGAGCTGTTTTTT
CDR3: CASSLNRGGGELFF

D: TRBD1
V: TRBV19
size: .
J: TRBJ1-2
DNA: TGTGCCAGTAGTATACTACCCGGACAGGGTGACTATGGCTACACCTTC
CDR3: CASSILPGQGDYGYTF

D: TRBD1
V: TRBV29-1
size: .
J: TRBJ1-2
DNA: TGCAGCGTGACAGGGGGGGTTAACTATGGCTACACCTTC
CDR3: CSVTGGVNYGYTF

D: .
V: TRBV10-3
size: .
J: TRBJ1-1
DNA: TGTGCCATCAGTGACCTGGGGAGGGGCACTGAAGCTTTCTTT
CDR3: CAISDLGRGTEAFF

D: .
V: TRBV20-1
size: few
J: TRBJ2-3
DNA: TGCAGTGCTAGTGTGTGGGGCACAGATACGCAGTATTTT
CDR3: CSASVWGTDTQYF

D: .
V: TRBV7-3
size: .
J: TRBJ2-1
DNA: TGTGCCAGCAGCTTAAGAAGAGAGGAAGAGCAGTTCTTC
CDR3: CASSLRREEEQFF

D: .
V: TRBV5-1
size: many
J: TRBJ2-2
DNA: TGCGCCAGCAGCTCACAAACCGGGGAGCTGTTTTTT
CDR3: CASSSQTGELFF

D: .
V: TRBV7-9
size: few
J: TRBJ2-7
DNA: TGTGCCAGCAGCTTAGATGAAGGTCCAACCTACGAGCAGTACTTC
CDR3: CASSLDEGPTYEQYF